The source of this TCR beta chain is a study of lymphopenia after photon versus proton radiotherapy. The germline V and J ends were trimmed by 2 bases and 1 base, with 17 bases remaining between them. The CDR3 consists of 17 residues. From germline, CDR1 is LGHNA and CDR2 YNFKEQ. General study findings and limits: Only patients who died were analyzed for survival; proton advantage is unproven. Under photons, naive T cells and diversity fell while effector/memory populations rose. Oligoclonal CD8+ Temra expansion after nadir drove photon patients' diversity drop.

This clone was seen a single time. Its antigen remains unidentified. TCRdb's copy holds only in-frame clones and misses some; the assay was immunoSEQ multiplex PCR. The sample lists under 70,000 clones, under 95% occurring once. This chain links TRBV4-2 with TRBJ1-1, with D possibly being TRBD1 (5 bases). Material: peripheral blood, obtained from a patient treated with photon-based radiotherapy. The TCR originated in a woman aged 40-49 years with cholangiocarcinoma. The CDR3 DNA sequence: TGTGCCAGCAGCCAAATTGGGCAGGGTCCCAAGAACACTGAAGCTTTCTTT. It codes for CASSQIGQGPKNTEAFF.